This TCR beta chain was captured in a study of control samples from healthy donors and cancer patients. V dropped 0 bases and J dropped 0 bases, with 2 bases sitting between them. CDR3 length equals 13 residues. Germline loops: CDR1 MGHDK, CDR2 SYGVNS. Assay used: immunoSEQ multiplex PCR; TCRdb lists only in-frame clones, some missing. The sample consists of about 57,000 clones, 75% to 95% of them appearing once. The specimen was PBMCs. The TCR sequence derives from a man aged 30-40 years with colorectal cancer. The V call is TRBV25-1, the J call TRBJ1-1; D unclear. CDR3 sequence (DNA): TGTGCCAGCAGTGAATACGTGAACACTGAAGCTTTCTTT. Amino acid sequence: CASSEYVNTEAFF.